The clone carrying this TCR beta chain occurred a few times. A read error may be the cause here, since a much bigger clone is one base away. Starting material of 500 to 600 ng total RNA yielded TCR beta cDNA via a constant-region primer. Three-round nested multiplex PCR performed with slightly modified ARM-PCR produced the TCR beta libraries. Running 10 cycles apiece, the first two PCR rounds relied on TRBV1-TRBV30 forward primers together with a C-beta reverse primer. TCRdb used MiXCR to reprocess the multiplex PCR reads, holding one entry per CDR3 protein. Of about 320,000 distinct CDR3 sequences listed, roughly 60% are singletons. V was clipped by 5 bases and J by 10 bases, with 12 bases between them. CDR3 size: 11 residues. Germline lookup yields CDR1 SQVTM and CDR2 ANQGSEA. The entry originates in a study of tumor-infiltrating lymphocytes in primary liver carcinoma. Study in general: Among the tumors, stages were T1-T3 N0M0 and sizes about 4 to 10 cm.

Researchers drew blood RNA from unsorted whole blood and extracted germline DNA as well. V gene TRBV29-1 combines with J gene TRBJ2-1, with a weak D call TRBD2 (5 bases). Sequenced material: peripheral blood. This receptor was taken from a man between 40 and 49 years old with primary liver carcinoma and hepatitis B virus infection. In DNA, the CDR3 is TGCAGCGTTCGTCCGGGATGGGAGCAGTTCTTC. Protein: CSVRPGWEQFF.